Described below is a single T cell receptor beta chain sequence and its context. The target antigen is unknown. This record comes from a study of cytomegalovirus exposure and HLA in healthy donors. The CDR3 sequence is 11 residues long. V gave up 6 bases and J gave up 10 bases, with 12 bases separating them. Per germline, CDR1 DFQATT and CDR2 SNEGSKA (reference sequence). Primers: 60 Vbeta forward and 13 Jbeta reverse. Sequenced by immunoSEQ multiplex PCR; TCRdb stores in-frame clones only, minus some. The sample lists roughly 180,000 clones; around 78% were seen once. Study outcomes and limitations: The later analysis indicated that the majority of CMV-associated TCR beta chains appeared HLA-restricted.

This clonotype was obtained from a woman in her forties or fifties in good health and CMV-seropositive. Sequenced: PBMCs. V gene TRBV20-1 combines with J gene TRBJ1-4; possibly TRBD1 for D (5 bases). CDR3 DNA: TGCAGTGCGGTAGGGGAGGGAAAACTGTTTTTT. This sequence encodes CSAVGEGKLFF.